The TCR beta chain under discussion was sequenced for a study of blood T cell repertoires in COVID-19. The protocol was immunoSEQ multiplex PCR, while the TCRdb copy is restricted to in-frame clones and leaves out a portion. The table lists 150,000 or so clones, around 81% of them singletons, with 9.5% to 11% in the top ten. The V gene's germline CDR1 is MGHRA and CDR2 YSYEKL. With 0 bases clipped from V and 2 bases from J, the junction kept 7 bases outside the gene matches. The CDR3 sequence is 17 residues long. The receptor was derived from a man aged 55-75 years with active or convalescent COVID-19. This rearrangement joins TRBV4-1 to TRBJ2-3; 8 bases are a match to TRBD2. Sequenced: peripheral blood. This chain's CDR3 is CASSQDGSGGLTDTQYF. For the CDR3, the DNA is TGCGCCAGCAGCCAAGATGGAAGCGGGGGCCTCACAGATACGCAGTATTTT.